The sequence of this T cell receptor (beta chain) was determined in a study of T cell responses to AZD1222 COVID-19 vaccine. Study-level results: The donor cohort was predominantly white British with a female majority, and clonal diversity may have been underestimated.

On this clone: What it binds is unknown.

TCRdb's copy holds only in-frame clones and misses some; the assay was immunoSEQ multiplex PCR. The sample carries tens of thousands of clones, 80% to 90% recorded once. V was clipped by 2 bases and J by 3 bases, with 7 bases between them. CDR3 length: 13 residues. Germline V gives CDR1 SGHTA, CDR2 FQGNSA. The TCR sequence derives from an adult in good health. Sequences were derived from peripheral blood, sampled on day 0 of AZD1222 vaccination. The V call is TRBV7-2, the J call TRBJ2-5, with D unclear. CDR3 coding DNA: TGTGCCAGCAGCTTACCCCCTAAAGAGACCCAGTACTTC. Amino acid sequence: CASSLPPKETQYF.